This T cell receptor beta chain was sequenced in a study of OX40 agonist ivuxolimab in advanced cancers. Study summary: Dose-escalation cases comprised hepatocellular carcinoma, melanoma, renal cell or head and neck cancer. Averaging roughly 60 years in age, with a range of about 23 to 79, the cohort was 82.7% male. General study points: CD8+ T cells were the subset that, on average, had more expanded clones than CD4+. There were also nonresponders showing low normalized T-cell clonal expansion.

Note on this clone: Its specificity is not known.

This CDR3 contains 14 residues. V was cut by 1 base and J by 0 bases, with 6 bases left in between. Germline-derived CDR1 and CDR2 are SEHNR and FQNEAQ (reference sequence). TCRdb's copy holds only in-frame clones and misses some; the assay was immunoSEQ multiplex PCR. Counted here are 30,000 to 45,000 clones, roughly 87% occurring once; the ten biggest clones make up 15% to 20%. The receptor's source is an adult with an advanced solid tumor such as melanoma, head and neck, liver or kidney cancer. Sample: CD4+ or CD8+ T cells sorted from blood, taken in a trial of the OX40 agonist ivuxolimab. The chain combines TRBV7-9 with TRBJ1-1; D gene unclear. The CDR3 bases are TGTGCCAGCAGCTTAGTTGTCATGAACACTGAAGCTTTCTTT. It is translated as CASSLVVMNTEAFF.